This TCR beta chain is drawn from a study of blood T cell repertoires in COVID-19. Study background: Donors in the United States, Italy and Spain gave samples during acute or convalescent COVID-19. Sources were T cells, B-cell-depleted T cells, or PBMCs; the material itself was cDNA or gDNA.

In the original workflow: Amplification with reference gene primers provided the estimates of nucleated cell counts. Using immunoSEQ multiplex PCR, the repertoire was profiled, and TCRdb retains in-frame clones only, with some absent. The V and J calls and clone size were taken over from that table, and D and trimming were inferred from the DNA. The sample includes 95,000 to 150,000 clones, 90% seen only once; the top ten take 3.8%. Followed over time, Seattle patients had been enrolled while infection was active. From germline, CDR1 is SGHDT and CDR2 YYEEEE. This CDR3 spans 17 amino acids. V lost 0 bases and J lost 7; bases outside the gene matches: 13.

This receptor was identified in a woman aged 60-75 years with COVID-19, enrolled during active disease. Specimen: peripheral blood. The genes are TRBV5-6 and TRBJ2-1; 7 nucleotides align to TRBD2. In nucleotides, the CDR3 is TGTGCCAGCAGCTTGGCCGGAGGAGCGGGGTTTAGGAATGAGCAGTTCTTC. It codes for CASSLAGGAGFRNEQFF. Together with reference TRBV5-6 and TRBJ2-1, the CDR3 gives the full variable domain: DAGVTQSPTHLIKTRGQQVTLRCSPKSGHDTVSWYQQALGQGPQFIFQYYEEEERQRGNFPDRFSGHQFPNYSSELNVNALLLGDSALYLCASSLAGGAGFRNEQFFGPGTRLTVL.